The clone carrying this TCR beta chain has a count of ten or more. Its antigen is undetermined. On the basis of clinical symptoms, serum thyroxine and TRAb, thyroid ultrasound and orbital computed tomography, diagnoses were made. Fresh 10 ml peripheral blood yielded PBMCs. Regions amplified from RNA transcripts were the TCR beta CDR3 regions. TCR CDR3 underwent first-round RT-PCR with the HTBI primer set. TCRdb re-called the multiplex PCR reads through MiXCR, storing one row per CDR3 protein. This table holds a few hundred thousand distinct CDR3 sequences, more than 15% found once. The CDR3 is made up of 13 amino acids. The germline CDR1 and CDR2 sequences are GTSNPN and SVGIG (reference sequence). V shed 5 bases, J shed 5 bases, and the junction held 6 bases outside the gene matches. The data are from a study of T cells in Graves' hyperthyroidism and ophthalmopathy. The wider study: At the time of initial diagnosis and before any treatment, peripheral blood was collected.

Study outcomes and limitations: Most thyroid clonotypes expanded above 0.001 were also detected in blood.

The chain uses TRBV30 and TRBJ1-1; 9 bases match TRBD1. Sample: blood. This sequence originates from a woman in her forties with Graves' ophthalmopathy. The CDR3 bases are TGTGCCTGGGGGGGACAGGGCAAGACTGAAGCTTTCTTT. This encodes CAWGGQGKTEAFF.